The 18 T cell receptor beta chains reported below all come from one sample, sequenced in a study of tumor-infiltrating lymphocytes in primary liver carcinoma. A primer in the constant region served to generate TCR beta cDNA from approximately 460 ng of total RNA. Three nested multiplex PCR rounds, a slightly modified ARM-PCR method, built the TCR beta libraries. A C-beta reverse primer was combined with TRBV1-TRBV30 forward primers in the first two PCR rounds, and each round had 9 to 10 cycles. Using its own MiXCR run on the multiplex PCR reads, TCRdb lists one record per CDR3 protein. This sample has about 30,000 distinct CDR3 sequences, with 71% found just once. Co-extracting RNA and DNA was done with roughly 17-32 mg of unsorted bulk tissue as input. Sequenced material: liver tumor tissue from sampling region 3. Subset defined: tumor region T3, left-lateral pole. The receptors were sampled from a woman in her 30s with primary liver carcinoma and hepatitis B virus infection.

A few counts support this clonotype. V is TRBV2 and J is TRBJ2-7; D may match TRBD1 or TRBD2 (5 bases each). The CDR3 contains 12 residues. V lost 8 bases, J lost 3 bases, and 11 bases lay in between. CDR1 and CDR2 from the germline V gene are SNHLY and FYNNEI. The CDR3 is CASGGLFYEQYF. The CDR3 DNA reads as TGTGCCAGCGGGGGTCTATTCTACGAGCAGTACTTC.

The V call is TRBV25-1, the J call TRBJ2-3, with D possibly matching TRBD2 (6 bases). Germline-derived CDR1 and CDR2 are MGHDK and SYGVNS. This CDR3 comprises 16 residues. V lost 4 bases, J lost 10 bases, and 24 bases lay in between. CDR3 nucleotide sequence: TGTGCCAGCAGTGTCCCGGGACGGAGGGGTGGAGCTGCGCAGTATTTT. Translating it yields CASSVPGRRGGAAQYF. Based on the CDR3 plus reference TRBV25-1 and TRBJ2-3, the full variable domain is EADIYQTPRYLVIGTGKKITLECSQTMGHDKMYWYQQDPGMELHLIHYSYGVNSTEKGDLSSESTVSRIRTEHFPLTLESARPSHTSQYLCASSVPGRRGGAAQYFGPGTRLTVL.

Note on this clonotype: A read error may explain this, as a much larger clone is one base away. V and J are TRBV5-1 and TRBJ2-5; weak D call: TRBD2 (7 bases). Germline V lookup: CDR1 SGHRS, CDR2 YFSETQ. This CDR3 comprises 16 residues. CDR3 loop: CASSWEGGGVQETHYF. CDR3 sequence (DNA): TGCGCCAGCAGCTGGGAGGGGGGAGGGGTACAAGAGACCCACTACTTC.

On this clonotype: The CDR3 end shows no conserved phenylalanine or tryptophan, and so a read error is likely. The V call is TRBV11-2, the J call TRBJ1-5; 10 positions agree with TRBD1. The germline gives CDR1 SGHAT, CDR2 FQNNGV. This CDR3 comprises 14 residues. The CDR3 loop is CISSLGTGVQPQHL. DNA for the CDR3: TGTATCAGCAGCTTAGGGACAGGGGTTCAGCCCCAGCATCTT.

The sample holds many counts of this clonotype. A junction end diverges from the germline sequence, so it may reflect a read error. This chain connects TRBV6-1 to TRBJ2-7; D possibly corresponds to TRBD2 (5 bases). This CDR3 has 14 amino acids. Germline V gene lookup returns CDR1 MNHNS and CDR2 SASEGT. Written as DNA, the CDR3 is TGTGCCACCAGTTCACAGCGGAACTCCTACGAGCAGTACTTC. Residues: CATSSQRNSYEQYF.

In this sample, this clonotype turned up many times. CDR3 bases: TGTGCCAGCAGCTTAGAGGTCGGACAGGGCTACGAGCAGTACTTC. Residues: CASSLEVGQGYEQYF. The chain joins TRBV11-1 to TRBJ2-7, with 8 bases lining up with TRBD1. With 1 base clipped from V and 3 bases from J, the junction kept 5 bases outside the gene matches. Germline CDR1 reads SGHAT; CDR2 reads FQDESV (reference sequence). This CDR3 has 15 residues. Based on the CDR3 plus reference TRBV11-1 and TRBJ2-7, the full variable domain is EAEVAQSPRYKITEKSQAVAFWCDPISGHATLYWYRQILGQGPELLVQFQDESVVDDSQLPKDRFSAERLKGVDSTLKIQPAELGDSAMYLCASSLEVGQGYEQYFGPGTRLTVT.

This clonotype was found many times. The chain employs TRBV20-1 and TRBJ1-1; 11 bases agree with TRBD1. V was clipped by 1 base and J by 5 bases; unmatched bases: 3. The CDR3 sequence is 14 residues long. The germline V gene encodes CDR1 DFQATT and CDR2 SNEGSKA (reference sequence). As DNA, the CDR3 is TGCAGTGCTAGAGGGACAGGGGGCGATACTGAAGCTTTCTTT. This codes for CSARGTGGDTEAFF.

The chain combines TRBV11-3 with TRBJ2-2; 7 nucleotides agree with TRBD1. The ends lost 4 bases at V and 9 bases at J; junction bases unmatched: 11. Germline V gene sequence: CDR1 SGHNT, CDR2 YENEEA. The CDR3 has 15 amino acids. The DNA of the CDR3 is TGTGCCAGCAGCTCCGACAGGGAGAACATTTGGGAGCTGTTTTTT. Amino acid sequence: CASSSDRENIWELFF.

The J gene is TRBJ2-5, the V gene TRBV10-3; D uncertain. Per germline, CDR1 ENHRY and CDR2 SYGVKD. This CDR3 contains 15 residues. The CDR3 bases are TGTACAATCAGTGAGTCGGCTACCAGACGAGAGACCCAGTACTTC. Residues: CTISESATRRETQYF.

With respect to this clonotype: At one end the junction does not follow the germline gene, possibly because of a read error. This chain uses TRBV6-6 with TRBJ2-6, with a tentative D call TRBD1 (5 bases). Germline CDR1 reads MNHNY; CDR2 reads SVGAGI (reference sequence). This CDR3 region has 15 residues. CDR3 nucleotide sequence: TGTGCCATCTTCCTCGGGCAGGGTAGGGCCAACGTCCTGAGTTTC. Protein sequence: CAIFLGQGRANVLSF.

The J gene is TRBJ2-7, the V gene TRBV10-2; 11 bases map to TRBD2. CDR3 length equals 16 residues. The V gene end was trimmed by 10 bases and the J gene end by 3 bases; junction bases not matched to a gene: 14. The germline V gene encodes CDR1 WSHSY and CDR2 SAAADI. The CDR3: CANSGLGLAGIYEQYF. The CDR3 DNA sequence: TGCGCCAACAGCGGACTCGGACTAGCGGGTATCTACGAGCAGTACTTC.

The chain joins TRBV9 to TRBJ2-3, with 12 nucleotides matching TRBD1. Germline trimming cut 8 bases from V and 6 bases from J; bases unmatched to any gene: 10. The CDR3 sequence is 15 residues long. Germline CDR1 and CDR2: SGDLS and YYNGEE. This CDR3 reads CASSLGTGGGDTQYF. The CDR3, as DNA: TGTGCCAGTAGCCTTGGGACAGGGGGCGGGGATACGCAGTATTTT.

The chain employs TRBV5-4 and TRBJ2-3, with 10 nucleotides matching TRBD2. Trimming cost V 5 bases and J 3 bases; bases outside gene matches: 15. The CDR3 is 18 amino acids. Germline CDR1 reads SGHNT; CDR2 reads YYREEE (reference sequence). CDR3 nucleotides: TGTGCCAGCAGTAAGCCGGCGGCTAGCGGGAGTCGTACAGATACGCAGTATTTT. Its translation: CASSKPAASGSRTDTQYF.

About this clonotype: Mismatch with germline at one junction end may stem from a read error. This chain links TRBV11-2 with TRBJ2-3, with D tentatively TRBD2 (5 bases). The CDR3 totals 17 residues. Looked up from germline, CDR1 is SGHAT and CDR2 is FQNNGV. The chain's CDR3 is CASSHRGSRTLTDTKYF. CDR3 coding DNA: TGTGCCAGCAGCCATCGAGGGAGCCGGACCCTCACAGATACGAAGTATTTT.

This clonotype was seen only once. A read error may account for a junction end that differs from germline. The chain recombines TRBV4-3 with TRBJ2-3; D remains ambiguous. From germline, CDR1 is LGHNA and CDR2 YSLEER. The CDR3 covers 18 residues. CDR3 in amino acids: CASSQLVWLGDPDDTQYF. Here the CDR3 DNA reads TGTGCCAGTAGCCAGTTGGTCTGGCTGGGTGATCCCGATGATACGCAGTATTTT.

Comments on this clonotype: Possible read error: a much larger clone is one base away. The rearrangement uses TRBV12-3 or TRBV12-4 and TRBJ1-5, with D possibly TRBD1 on 6 matching bases. The CDR3 has 16 amino acids. In DNA form, the CDR3 reads TGTGCCAGCAGTTTAGACGGGGGGGCAGGGTCTCAGCCCCGGCATTTT. Its protein product is CASSLDGGAGSQPRHF.

In nucleotides, the CDR3 is TGTGCCAGCAGTCCAGGACTAGAGGGAATGAACAATGAGCAGTTCTTC. Amino acids: CASSPGLEGMNNEQFF. V usage is TRBV6-1 and J usage is TRBJ2-1; 7 nucleotides match TRBD2. The germline V gene has CDR1 MNHNS and CDR2 SASEGT. CDR3 length: 16 residues. V lost 5 bases, J lost 5 bases, and 12 bases stayed unmatched.

With respect to this clonotype: An end of the junction does not agree with germline; a read error may underlie this. V gene TRBV5-6 combines with J gene TRBJ2-7; D remains ambiguous. CDR1 is SGHDT, CDR2 YYEEEE, per germline. The CDR3 contains 13 residues. The CDR3 bases are TGTGCCGGCAGCGACCCGGACGGCCGCGAGCAGTACTTC. Encoded protein: CAGSDPDGREQYF.